The 15 T cell receptor beta chains listed next were all sequenced from one sample in a study of control samples from healthy donors and cancer patients (dated by TCRdb to the early 2020s). The library was built by means of the immunoSEQ multiplex PCR assay. TCRdb obtained this table from immuneACCESS and retained in-frame rearrangements with V and J assigned. These tables miss some clones; where compared with another copy, unresolved V genes account for less than half of the shortfall, and the remainder is unexplained. In all, the sample holds over 150,000 clones, and 95% to 96% of those were seen once. The top ten constitute 0.85% to 1.3% of the sample. The sample was blood. These receptors were taken from a woman aged 25 to 39 in good health.

The J gene is TRBJ2-7, the V gene TRBV15, with a possible D match to TRBD2 (5 bases). V was shortened by 5 bases and J by 0 bases, with 14 bases between the two germline ends. Germline V gene lookup returns CDR1 LNHNV and CDR2 YYDKDF (reference sequence). This CDR3 contains 15 residues. The CDR3 sequence is CATSPRRGPSYEQYF. The CDR3 DNA follows: TGTGCCACCAGCCCTCGCCGCGGGCCCTCCTACGAGCAGTACTTC.

The V gene is TRBV13, the J gene TRBJ1-5; no definite D call. CDR3 length equals 15 residues. Germline values: CDR1 PRHDT, CDR2 FYEKMQ (reference sequence). V was shortened by 0 bases and J by 7 bases, with 13 bases between the two germline ends. CDR3 sequence: CASSLGPVLGQPQHF. The CDR3 nucleotides are TGTGCCAGCAGCTTAGGGCCCGTTTTGGGCCAGCCCCAGCATTTT. Combining the CDR3 with reference TRBV13 and TRBJ1-5 gives the whole variable domain AAGVIQSPRHLIKEKRETATLKCYPIPRHDTVYWYQQGPGQDPQFLISFYEKMQSDKGSIPDRFSAQQFSDYHSELNMSSLELGDSALYFCASSLGPVLGQPQHFGDGTRLSIL.

V gene TRBV5-1 combines with J gene TRBJ1-6; D remains unclear. The CDR3 covers 15 residues. Trimming stripped 0 bases from V and 8 bases from J, with 12 bases between. Germline V gene data show CDR1 as SGHRS and CDR2 as YFSETQ. CDR3 coding DNA: TGCGCCAGCAGCTTGGGCGGTTTTGGGGATTCACCCCTCCACTTT. Protein sequence: CASSLGGFGDSPLHF.

The chain recombines TRBV7-2 with TRBJ1-2; D is perhaps TRBD1 (5 bases). This CDR3 region has 14 residues. Germline loops: CDR1 SGHTA, CDR2 FQGNSA. V was cut by 7 bases and J by 2 bases, with 14 bases left in between. The CDR3 spells CASNPATANYGYTF. As DNA, the CDR3 is TGTGCCAGCAACCCGGCGACAGCGAACTATGGCTACACCTTC.

This chain links TRBV6-5 with TRBJ2-1; D call uncertain. The germline V gene encodes CDR1 MNHEY and CDR2 SVGAGI. This CDR3 has 14 amino acids. The ends were cut back, 2 bases at V and 7 bases at J, with 12 bases in the middle. As DNA, the CDR3 is TGTGCCAGCAGTTACACGGTAGCTGGTAATGAGCAGTTCTTC. Amino acids: CASSYTVAGNEQFF.

The chain recombines TRBV28 with TRBJ1-6; a weak D match, TRBD1 (6 bases). Germline V lookup: CDR1 MDHEN, CDR2 SYDVKM. The CDR3 consists of 15 residues. V lost 4 bases and J 7 bases, leaving 14 bases between the germline ends. CDR3 loop: CASSYGTGNNSPLHF. CDR3 sequence (DNA): TGTGCCAGCAGTTACGGAACAGGGAACAATTCACCCCTCCACTTT.

V gene TRBV6-5 combines with J gene TRBJ1-2, with D maybe TRBD1 (6 bases). The CDR3 length is 15 residues. Germline V gene data show CDR1 as MNHEY and CDR2 as SVGAGI. V was trimmed by 0 bases and J by 5 bases, leaving 13 bases between them. In DNA form, the CDR3 reads TGTGCCAGCAGTTACTCGGGTCCAGGGGAGTATGGCTACACCTTC. Translation: CASSYSGPGEYGYTF.

V usage is TRBV10-2 and J usage is TRBJ2-2; 9 positions agree with TRBD1. The CDR3 has 13 amino acids. V shed 10 bases, J shed 3 bases, and the junction held 3 bases outside the gene matches. The V gene's germline CDR1 is WSHSY and CDR2 SAAADI. The CDR3: CANRGPDTGELFF. Written as DNA, the CDR3 is TGCGCCAACAGGGGGCCGGACACCGGGGAGCTGTTTTTT.

The V and J genes are TRBV18 and TRBJ1-5; 7 bases map to TRBD1. The CDR3 sequence is 14 residues long. The trim removed 5 bases at V and 5 bases at J, leaving 6 bases unmatched. Germline V lookup: CDR1 KGHSH, CDR2 LQKENI. The DNA of the CDR3 is TGTGCCAGCTCAAGCCGGGACAGATATCAGCCCCAGCATTTT. Translated: CASSSRDRYQPQHF.

V and J are TRBV5-1 and TRBJ2-1, with TRBD1 matching over 10 bases. The CDR3 is made up of 13 amino acids. Germline CDR1 SGHRS, CDR2 YFSETQ. The V and J ends lost 4 bases and 9 bases, in that order; junction bases with no gene match: 4. The CDR3 DNA follows: TGCGCCAGCAGCCAGGACAGGGGGGTTGAGCAGTTCTTC. This encodes CASSQDRGVEQFF.

The genes are TRBV29-1 and TRBJ2-7; TRBD1 matches at 7 bases. The ends lost 6 bases at V and 3 bases at J; junction bases unmatched: 14. There are 15 residues in the CDR3. Per germline, CDR1 SQVTM and CDR2 ANQGSEA. DNA for the CDR3: TGCAGCGTGGCTACCCCAACCGGGACAGTCTACGAGCAGTACTTC. The encoded protein is CSVATPTGTVYEQYF.

This chain uses TRBV18 with TRBJ2-3; D remains unclear. The V end lost 6 bases, the J end lost 3 bases, and 10 bases lay between the germline ends. This CDR3 region has 13 residues. In germline, CDR1 is KGHSH, CDR2 LQKENI. The CDR3 reads CASSSGITDTQYF. DNA for the CDR3: TGTGCCAGCTCCTCTGGGATTACAGATACGCAGTATTTT.

This chain uses TRBV10-3 with TRBJ2-7; D may be TRBD2 (6 bases). Trimming removed 7 bases at V and 6 bases at J, with 22 bases between. This CDR3 is 15 amino acids long. Germline CDR1 is ENHRY and CDR2 is SYGVKD. In nucleotides, the CDR3 is TGTGCCATCACCGCGGGGCCCTCGGAAGGGTCCGAGCAGTACTTC. Translation: CAITAGPSEGSEQYF.

The chain recombines TRBV6-1 with TRBJ1-5, with a tentative D call TRBD1 (5 bases). In germline, CDR1 is MNHNS, CDR2 SASEGT. The CDR3 runs to 16 residues. Trimming took off 4 bases at V and 2 bases at J, with 15 bases between the two ends. As DNA, the CDR3 is TGTGCCAGCAGTGTCACCTGGGACCTAGGCAATCAGCCCCAGCATTTT. Translation: CASSVTWDLGNQPQHF.

The chain carries TRBV25-1 and TRBJ2-2; D is perhaps TRBD1 (7 bases). The germline V and J ends were trimmed by 7 bases and 9 bases, with 21 bases remaining between them. From germline, CDR1 is MGHDK and CDR2 SYGVNS. The CDR3 has 15 residues. The DNA for the CDR3 is TGTGCCAGCACGGAGGGCGGACTTAGGGGGCGGGAGCTGTTTTTT. Amino acid sequence: CASTEGGLRGRELFF.